This record looks at one TCR beta chain sequence and its context. Germline is not matched at one junction end, which may reflect a read error. CDR1 is SGHRS and CDR2 is YFSETQ in the germline V gene. This CDR3 is 14 amino acids long. The source of the sample is a study of T cells in narcolepsy. TCRdb's copy holds only in-frame clones and misses some; the assay was immunoSEQ multiplex PCR. The data contain 25,000 to 35,000 clones, under 90% of them singletons. The chain couples TRBV5-1 to TRBJ2-6; tentative D call: TRBD1 (5 bases). The origin of this receptor is a human donor with narcolepsy. The sample consisted of CD45RA- memory CD4+ T cells from PBMCs. This CDR3 is CASSGASGANALTF. The CDR3 coding sequence is TGCGCCAGCAGCGGGGCCTCTGGGGCCAACGCCCTGACTTTC.